This TCR beta chain was sequenced in a study of shared clonotypes between healthy human individuals. Germline CDR1 SGHRS, CDR2 YFSETQ. The J segment lost 0 bases and the V segment lost 7 bases, leaving 6 bases of the junction unmatched. The CDR3 is made up of 14 amino acids. Comment on this clone: Its antigen remains unknown.

Study-wide results and caveats: At large depth, rarefaction still showed sorted-subset sequencing to be incomplete. Clonotypes which were not shared had lower generation probabilities than clonotypes that all four donors shared.

Assay used: immunoSEQ multiplex PCR; TCRdb lists only in-frame clones, some missing. This sample has hundreds of thousands of clones, with 73% found just once. This chain connects TRBV5-1 to TRBJ1-2; 7 positions agree with TRBD1. The receptor was derived from a woman in her twenties or thirties in good health. The specimen sequenced was memory CD4+ T cells sorted from blood. Described subset: CD45RA-negative fraction. CDR3 amino acids: CASGPGQANYGYTF. The CDR3 DNA follows: TGCGCCAGCGGGCCTGGACAGGCTAACTATGGCTACACCTTC.